This is a list of T cell receptor beta chains from one sample in a study of T cell changes during pregnancy in multiple sclerosis. Measured with immunoSEQ multiplex PCR; TCRdb has only the in-frame clones, and not every one. The sample lists about 24,000 clones, about 92% seen once, with more than 8% in the top ten. The input for sequencing was CD8+ T cells from peripheral blood mononuclear cells, taken in the third trimester of pregnancy. Receptors originate from a female donor in good health, enrolled as a control in a pregnancy study. Each CDR3 is given with its conserved first and last residue. The order of the fields is CDR3 length, J gene, D gene, V gene, clone size, CDR3 protein, CDR3 DNA. A D gene is named only where the DNA matches it firmly. Size is omitted from some rows. Given values are once, few, many or a class for expanded clones.

CDR3 length: 13; J gene: TRBJ1-1; D gene: .; V gene: TRBV27; clone size: .; CDR3 protein: CASSLEGNTEAFF; CDR3 DNA: TGTGCCAGCAGTTTAGAGGGGAACACTGAAGCTTTCTTT
CDR3 length: 12; J gene: TRBJ2-1; D gene: TRBD1; V gene: TRBV7-9; clone size: .; CDR3 protein: CASSLTGNEQFF; CDR3 DNA: TGTGCCAGCAGCTTGACAGGGAATGAGCAGTTCTTC
CDR3 length: 15; J gene: TRBJ1-5; D gene: TRBD1; V gene: TRBV28; clone size: .; CDR3 protein: CASSPDTGGGQPQHF; CDR3 DNA: TGTGCCAGCAGTCCCGACACAGGGGGGGGTCAGCCCCAGCATTTT
CDR3 length: 14; J gene: TRBJ1-1; D gene: TRBD1; V gene: TRBV7-6; clone size: .; CDR3 protein: CASSFPGGRTEAFF; CDR3 DNA: TGTGCCAGCAGCTTTCCAGGGGGGAGGACTGAAGCTTTCTTT
CDR3 length: 17; J gene: TRBJ2-1; D gene: TRBD2; V gene: TRBV27; clone size: .; CDR3 protein: CASSFRLAGLRNDEQFF; CDR3 DNA: TGTGCCAGCAGTTTCCGACTAGCGGGCTTAAGGAACGATGAGCAGTTCTTC
CDR3 length: 12; J gene: TRBJ1-1; D gene: TRBD1; V gene: TRBV4-1; clone size: once; CDR3 protein: CASSQLTGEAFF; CDR3 DNA: TGCGCCAGCAGCCAATTGACAGGGGAAGCTTTCTTT
CDR3 length: 14; J gene: TRBJ2-7; D gene: TRBD1; V gene: TRBV28; clone size: .; CDR3 protein: CASRGQGGPYEQYF; CDR3 DNA: TGTGCCAGCAGGGGACAGGGTGGGCCCTACGAGCAGTACTTC
CDR3 length: 20; J gene: TRBJ2-7; D gene: TRBD1; V gene: TRBV5-5; clone size: once; CDR3 protein: CASSGGSGQGSHLATYEQYF; CDR3 DNA: TGTGCCAGCAGTGGTGGCTCGGGACAGGGGTCCCACCTAGCTACCTACGAGCAGTACTTC
CDR3 length: 15; J gene: TRBJ2-2; D gene: .; V gene: TRBV19; clone size: .; CDR3 protein: CASVSPTGHTGELFF; CDR3 DNA: TGTGCCAGTGTTAGCCCAACAGGGCACACCGGGGAGCTGTTTTTT
CDR3 length: 15; J gene: TRBJ2-1; D gene: TRBD2; V gene: TRBV7-9; clone size: .; CDR3 protein: CASSLGTSVRNEQFF; CDR3 DNA: TGTGCCAGCAGCTTAGGGACTAGCGTCCGCAATGAGCAGTTCTTC
CDR3 length: 16; J gene: TRBJ2-1; D gene: TRBD2; V gene: TRBV19; clone size: .; CDR3 protein: CASSILREGPYNEQFF; CDR3 DNA: TGTGCCAGTAGTATACTTAGGGAGGGCCCCTACAATGAGCAGTTCTTC
CDR3 length: 13; J gene: TRBJ1-1; D gene: .; V gene: TRBV2; clone size: .; CDR3 protein: CASSEGGGFEAFF; CDR3 DNA: TGTGCCAGCAGTGAAGGGGGAGGGTTTGAAGCTTTCTTT
CDR3 length: 16; J gene: TRBJ2-1; D gene: .; V gene: TRBV6-1; clone size: .; CDR3 protein: CASRETDDRGGWEQFF; CDR3 DNA: TGTGCCAGCAGGGAAACAGACGATAGGGGGGGATGGGAGCAGTTCTTC
CDR3 length: 13; J gene: TRBJ2-5; D gene: TRBD1; V gene: TRBV27; clone size: .; CDR3 protein: CASSRGRWETQYF; CDR3 DNA: TGTGCCAGCAGCAGGGGGCGCTGGGAGACCCAGTACTTC
CDR3 length: 14; J gene: TRBJ2-7; D gene: TRBD2; V gene: TRBV7-9; clone size: .; CDR3 protein: CASSPPGTSFEQYF; CDR3 DNA: TGTGCCAGCAGCCCCCCCGGGACTAGTTTCGAGCAGTACTTC
CDR3 length: 13; J gene: TRBJ2-7; D gene: TRBD1; V gene: TRBV27; clone size: .; CDR3 protein: CASSSGTDYEQYF; CDR3 DNA: TGTGCCAGCAGTAGTGGGACAGACTACGAGCAGTACTTC
CDR3 length: 19; J gene: TRBJ2-3; D gene: .; V gene: TRBV7-9; clone size: once; CDR3 protein: CASSLERGLVGGSTDTQYF; CDR3 DNA: TGTGCCAGCAGCTTGGAAAGGGGGCTCGTGGGAGGAAGCACAGATACGCAGTATTTT
CDR3 length: 15; J gene: TRBJ1-5; D gene: TRBD1; V gene: TRBV19; clone size: .; CDR3 protein: CASSSGTGEYQPQHF; CDR3 DNA: TGTGCCAGTAGTTCCGGGACAGGGGAGTATCAGCCCCAGCATTTT
CDR3 length: 16; J gene: TRBJ2-7; D gene: TRBD2; V gene: TRBV4-2; clone size: .; CDR3 protein: CASSQELAGGGRGQYF; CDR3 DNA: TGTGCCAGCAGCCAAGAGTTGGCGGGGGGGGGTCGGGGGCAGTACTTC
CDR3 length: 16; J gene: TRBJ2-1; D gene: TRBD2; V gene: TRBV10-3; clone size: .; CDR3 protein: CAIREDSGGLDNEQFF; CDR3 DNA: TGTGCCATCAGGGAAGATAGCGGGGGCCTCGACAATGAGCAGTTCTTC
CDR3 length: 19; J gene: TRBJ2-2; D gene: .; V gene: TRBV2; clone size: .; CDR3 protein: CASRTAAGQSSASTGELFF; CDR3 DNA: TGTGCCAGCAGGACCGCCGCGGGACAGAGTTCCGCGAGCACCGGGGAGCTGTTTTTT